Sequencing of this T cell receptor (beta chain) was carried out in a study of CD8 T cells in Susac syndrome. A single count supports this clonotype. An amount of RNA that ranged from roughly 0.5 to 1 ug was reverse transcribed with random hexamers. TCRdb re-analysed the immunoSEQ multiplex PCR reads in MiXCR, keeping a single row per CDR3 protein. The table includes roughly 200,000 distinct CDR3 sequences, about 94% detected once. Germline V gene lookup returns CDR1 SEHNR and CDR2 FQNEAQ (reference sequence). V gave up 1 base and J gave up 5 bases, with 11 bases separating them. This CDR3 is 14 amino acids long.

The sample consisted of CD4+ T cells from PBMCs. The sequence came from a human donor in good health. The V gene is TRBV7-9, the J gene TRBJ2-5; D is perhaps TRBD1 or TRBD2 (5 bases each). DNA of the CDR3: TGTGCCAGCAGCTTAGTTGCAGAGGGGGAGACCCAGTACTTC. Encoded protein: CASSLVAEGETQYF.